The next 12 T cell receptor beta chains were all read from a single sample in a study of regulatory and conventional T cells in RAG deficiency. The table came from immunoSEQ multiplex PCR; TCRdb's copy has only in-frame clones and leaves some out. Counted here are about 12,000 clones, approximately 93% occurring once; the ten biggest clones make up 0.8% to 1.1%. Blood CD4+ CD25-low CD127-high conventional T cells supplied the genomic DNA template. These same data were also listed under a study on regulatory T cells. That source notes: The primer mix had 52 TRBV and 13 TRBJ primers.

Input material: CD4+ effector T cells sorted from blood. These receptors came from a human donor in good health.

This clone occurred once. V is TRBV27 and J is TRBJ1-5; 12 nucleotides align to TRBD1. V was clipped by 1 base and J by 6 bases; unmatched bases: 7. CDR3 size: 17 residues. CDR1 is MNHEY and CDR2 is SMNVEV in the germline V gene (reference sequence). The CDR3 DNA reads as TGTGCCAGCAGTTTATTAGGGGGACAGGGGGCTAGTCAGCCCCAGCATTTT. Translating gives CASSLLGGQGASQPQHF.

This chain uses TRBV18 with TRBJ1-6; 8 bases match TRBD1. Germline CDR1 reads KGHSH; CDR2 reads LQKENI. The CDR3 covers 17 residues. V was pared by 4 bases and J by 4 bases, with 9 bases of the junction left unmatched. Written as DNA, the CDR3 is TGTGCCAGCTCACGCGAGGTCGGACAGGGTTATAATTCACCCCTCCACTTT. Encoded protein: CASSREVGQGYNSPLHF.

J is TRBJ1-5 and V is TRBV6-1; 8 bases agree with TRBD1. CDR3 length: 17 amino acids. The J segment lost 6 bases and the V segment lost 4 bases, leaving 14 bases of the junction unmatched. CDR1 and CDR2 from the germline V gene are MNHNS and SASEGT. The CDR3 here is CASSGLQGQALGQPQHF. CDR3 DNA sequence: TGTGCCAGCAGTGGATTGCAGGGACAGGCCTTGGGTCAGCCCCAGCATTTT.

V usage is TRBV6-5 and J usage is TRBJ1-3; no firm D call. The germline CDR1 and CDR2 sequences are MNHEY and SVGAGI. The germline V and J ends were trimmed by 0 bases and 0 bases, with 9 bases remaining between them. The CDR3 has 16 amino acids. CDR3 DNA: TGTGCCAGCAGTTACTCAGCGTCACTCTCTGGAAACACCATATATTTT. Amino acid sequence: CASSYSASLSGNTIYF.

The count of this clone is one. CDR3 loop: CASSPFGTGGDSPLHF. CDR3 DNA sequence: TGTGCCAGCAGCCCCTTTGGGACAGGGGGCGACTCACCCCTCCACTTT. V and J are TRBV9 and TRBJ1-6; 12 nucleotides match TRBD1. CDR1 is SGDLS, CDR2 YYNGEE, per germline. The junction had 9 bases not matched to a gene; V was cut back by 4 bases and J by 10 bases. The CDR3 length is 16 residues.

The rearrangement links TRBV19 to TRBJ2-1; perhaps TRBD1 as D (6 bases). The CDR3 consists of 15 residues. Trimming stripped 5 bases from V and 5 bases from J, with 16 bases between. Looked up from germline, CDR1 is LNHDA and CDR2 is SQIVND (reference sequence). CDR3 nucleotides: TGTGCCAGTAGTCCCCTGGGGGCGGTAAACAATGAGCAGTTCTTC. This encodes CASSPLGAVNNEQFF.

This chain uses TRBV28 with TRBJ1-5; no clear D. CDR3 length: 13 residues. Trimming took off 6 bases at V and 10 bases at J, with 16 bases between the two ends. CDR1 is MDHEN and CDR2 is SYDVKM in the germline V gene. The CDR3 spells CASSSPLSSPQHF. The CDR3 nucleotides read TGTGCCAGCAGCTCCCCGCTTAGCTCCCCCCAGCATTTT.

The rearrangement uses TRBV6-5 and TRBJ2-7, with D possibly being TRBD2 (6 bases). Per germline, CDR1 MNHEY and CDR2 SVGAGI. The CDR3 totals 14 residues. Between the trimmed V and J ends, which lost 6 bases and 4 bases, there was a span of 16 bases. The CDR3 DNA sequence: TGTGCCAGCAGGTCCCGGTTAGCGGCGTACGAGCAGTACTTC. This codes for CASRSRLAAYEQYF.

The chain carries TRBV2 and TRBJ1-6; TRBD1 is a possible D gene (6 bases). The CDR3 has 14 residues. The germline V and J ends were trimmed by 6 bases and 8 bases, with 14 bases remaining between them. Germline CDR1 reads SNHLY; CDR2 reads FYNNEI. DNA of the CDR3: TGTGCCAGCAGGGGAGGGGGTAGGCATTCACCCCTCCACTTT. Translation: CASRGGGRHSPLHF.

CDR3 protein: CASSFGGLRETQYF. DNA of the CDR3: TGCGCCAGCAGCTTCGGGGGGTTACGAGAGACCCAGTACTTC. The chain links TRBV5-1 to TRBJ2-5; TRBD2 matches at 7 bases. This CDR3 region has 14 residues. Germline V gene sequence: CDR1 SGHRS, CDR2 YFSETQ. The V gene end was trimmed by 2 bases and the J gene end by 4 bases; junction bases not matched to a gene: 5.

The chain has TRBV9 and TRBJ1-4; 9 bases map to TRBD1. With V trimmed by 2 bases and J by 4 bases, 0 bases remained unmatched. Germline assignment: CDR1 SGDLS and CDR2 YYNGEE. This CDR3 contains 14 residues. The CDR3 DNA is TGTGCCAGCAGCGTGGGACAGGGTAATGAAAAACTGTTTTTT. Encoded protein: CASSVGQGNEKLFF. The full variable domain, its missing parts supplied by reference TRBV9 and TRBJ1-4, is DSGVTQTPKHLITATGQRVTLRCSPRSGDLSVYWYQQSLDQGLQFLIQYYNGEERAKGNILERFSAQQFPDLHSELNLSSLELGDSALYFCASSVGQGNEKLFFGSGTQLSVL.

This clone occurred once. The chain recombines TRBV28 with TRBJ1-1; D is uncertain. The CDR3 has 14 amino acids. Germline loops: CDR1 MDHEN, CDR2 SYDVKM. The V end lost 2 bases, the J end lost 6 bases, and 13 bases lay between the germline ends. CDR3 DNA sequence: TGTGCCAGCAGTTTAGCACGACCGGTCCCTGAAGCTTTCTTT. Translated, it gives CASSLARPVPEAFF.